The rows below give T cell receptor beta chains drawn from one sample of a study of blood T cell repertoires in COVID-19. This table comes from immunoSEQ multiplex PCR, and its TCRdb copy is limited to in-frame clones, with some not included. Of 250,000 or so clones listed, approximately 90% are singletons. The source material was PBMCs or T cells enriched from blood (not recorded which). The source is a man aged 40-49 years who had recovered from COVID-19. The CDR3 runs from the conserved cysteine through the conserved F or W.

cdr3_aa: CASSVAGDQPQHF; j_call: TRBJ1-5; v_call: TRBV9
cdr3_aa: CASTWLAGGENIQYF; j_call: TRBJ2-4; v_call: TRBV19
cdr3_aa: CASSLVQVTYEQYF; j_call: TRBJ2-7; v_call: TRBV28
cdr3_aa: CASSSSYGTSVRNEQFF; j_call: TRBJ2-1; v_call: TRBV27
cdr3_aa: CASSPLPPRGLYGYTF; j_call: TRBJ1-2; v_call: TRBV11-1
cdr3_aa: CASSIAGRASYEQYF; j_call: TRBJ2-7; v_call: TRBV19
cdr3_aa: CASSYSRGAGTEAFF; j_call: TRBJ1-1; v_call: TRBV6-5
cdr3_aa: CASSLGASSYNEQFF; j_call: TRBJ2-1; v_call: TRBV4-3
cdr3_aa: CASSLSPGLQGAGGYTF; j_call: TRBJ1-2; v_call: TRBV7-3
cdr3_aa: CASSASGRTGELFF; j_call: TRBJ2-2; v_call: TRBV10-1
cdr3_aa: CASSVAPRRGGQETQYF; j_call: TRBJ2-5; v_call: TRBV9
cdr3_aa: CATSRSRQSYEQYF; j_call: TRBJ2-7; v_call: TRBV15
cdr3_aa: CASTETSLYNEQFF; j_call: TRBJ2-1; v_call: TRBV11-2
cdr3_aa: CATSRQRTGDGGYTF; j_call: TRBJ1-2; v_call: TRBV15
cdr3_aa: CASSQEARGASYEQYF; j_call: TRBJ2-7; v_call: TRBV3-1/TRBV3-2
cdr3_aa: CAWSGNRDYGYTF; j_call: TRBJ1-2; v_call: TRBV30
cdr3_aa: CASSLARDYTQKFYEQYF; j_call: TRBJ2-7; v_call: TRBV27
cdr3_aa: CASSFRGSTGELFF; j_call: TRBJ2-2; v_call: TRBV7-6
cdr3_aa: CASSISRYYGYTF; j_call: TRBJ1-2; v_call: TRBV19
cdr3_aa: CASSQGRSYEQYF; j_call: TRBJ2-7; v_call: TRBV3-1/TRBV3-2
cdr3_aa: CASSVTGADQHF; j_call: TRBJ1-5; v_call: TRBV12-3/TRBV12-4
cdr3_aa: CASSQPSGANVLTF; j_call: TRBJ2-6; v_call: TRBV3-1/TRBV3-2
cdr3_aa: CASSLALERESSYEQYF; j_call: TRBJ2-7; v_call: TRBV7-9
cdr3_aa: CASSLGNGPRDSYNSPLHF; j_call: TRBJ1-6; v_call: TRBV5-6
cdr3_aa: CASSLTPDRGRNYGYTF; j_call: TRBJ1-2; v_call: TRBV28
cdr3_aa: CASTYSKGIGQPQHF; j_call: TRBJ1-5; v_call: TRBV19
cdr3_aa: CASSSGDQPQHF; j_call: TRBJ1-5; v_call: TRBV7-9
cdr3_aa: CASSLQQQTDTQYF; j_call: TRBJ2-3; v_call: TRBV7-9
cdr3_aa: CASTYRTSGFADTQYF; j_call: TRBJ2-3; v_call: TRBV28
cdr3_aa: CASSLDPHAGSSYEQYF; j_call: TRBJ2-7; v_call: TRBV5-1
cdr3_aa: CASSPRPSGRDNEQFF; j_call: TRBJ2-1; v_call: TRBV4-2
cdr3_aa: CASSQKPGQGNFGNQPQHF; j_call: TRBJ1-5; v_call: TRBV4-2
cdr3_aa: CASRTGIGTEAFF; j_call: TRBJ1-1; v_call: TRBV12-3/TRBV12-4
cdr3_aa: CASSPPRQGAGYEQYF; j_call: TRBJ2-7; v_call: TRBV18
cdr3_aa: CASSLVADTSTDTQYF; j_call: TRBJ2-3; v_call: TRBV7-2
cdr3_aa: CASRPGASGRSTYEQYF; j_call: TRBJ2-7; v_call: TRBV27
cdr3_aa: CASSQLETAYNEQFF; j_call: TRBJ2-1; v_call: TRBV27
cdr3_aa: CASSEFAGYTF; j_call: TRBJ1-2; v_call: TRBV25-1
cdr3_aa: CASTRQGINTGELFF; j_call: TRBJ2-2; v_call: TRBV6-5
cdr3_aa: CASSLTARSTDTQYF; j_call: TRBJ2-3; v_call: TRBV28
cdr3_aa: CASSNSGTGDEKLFF; j_call: TRBJ1-4; v_call: TRBV6-5